Reported below is one T cell receptor beta chain. Its antigen is as yet unknown. This entry belongs to a study of cytomegalovirus exposure and HLA in healthy donors. Points from the study as a whole: The classifier reportedly diagnosed cytomegalovirus status with high sensitivity and specificity. Some public TCRs appeared in many individuals, while most sequences were rare. Researchers reported that a few CMV-associated chains were confirmed in vitro as CMV antigen-specific.

Assay: immunoSEQ multiplex PCR; the TCRdb copy retains only in-frame clones and omits some. Of roughly 300,000 clones in the sample, approximately 88% are singletons; the top ten hold 0.92%. V dropped 1 base and J dropped 3 bases, with 18 bases sitting between them. This CDR3 has 17 amino acids. Germline V gene lookup returns CDR1 MGHRA and CDR2 YSYEKL. This sequence was found in a woman under 30 in good health and CMV-seronegative. This sequence joins TRBV4-1 and TRBJ1-1; tentatively, D is TRBD1 (6 bases). Sequenced sample: PBMCs. Here the CDR3 DNA reads TGCGCCAGCAGCCAAGTGTATGGGGGCAGGACTTACACTGAAGCTTTCTTT. It codes for CASSQVYGGRTYTEAFF.